Listed here are 7 T cell receptor beta chains from one sample, sequenced in a study of blood T cell repertoires in COVID-19. Clones were sequenced by immunoSEQ multiplex PCR, and TCRdb holds only the in-frame ones, with some missing. The sample carries some 150,000 clones, roughly 80% recorded once. The sequencing sample was made of PBMCs or T cells enriched from blood (not recorded which). The receptors were sampled from a man aged 45 to 65 who had recovered from COVID-19.

The chain joins TRBV11-2 to TRBJ2-1; TRBD2 matches 12 bases. The germline V gene has CDR1 SGHAT and CDR2 FQNNGV. V shed 3 bases and J 4 bases; nucleotides not matched to a gene: 7. The CDR3 contains 17 residues. CDR3 region: CASSFPSGGARYNEQFF. The DNA for the CDR3 is TGTGCCAGCAGCTTCCCTAGCGGGGGGGCCCGGTACAATGAGCAGTTCTTC.

V usage is TRBV5-4 and J usage is TRBJ2-7, with no clear D. This CDR3 spans 12 amino acids. Trimming left V 3 bases short and J 6 bases short, with 10 bases between. Germline assignment: CDR1 SGHNT and CDR2 YYREEE (reference sequence). Here the CDR3 reads CASSWPSGEQYF. DNA for the CDR3: TGTGCCAGCAGCTGGCCCTCAGGCGAGCAGTACTTC. Supplemented by reference TRBV5-4 and TRBJ2-7, the full variable domain reads ETGVTQSPTHLIKTRGQQVTLRCSSQSGHNTVSWYQQALGQGPQFIFQYYREEENGRGNFPPRFSGLQFPNYSSELNVNALELDDSALYLCASSWPSGEQYFGPGTRLTVT.

This clone was recorded a few times. This same CDR3 is encoded by further DNA sequences in the sample. The V gene is TRBV19, the J gene TRBJ1-5; 9 nucleotides match TRBD1. The CDR3 totals 15 residues. The germline gives CDR1 LNHDA, CDR2 SQIVND (reference sequence). With V trimmed by 3 bases and J by 6 bases, 6 bases remained unmatched. Here the CDR3 DNA reads TGTGCCAGTAGTATTGGAACAGGGGGCGGTCAGCCCCAGCATTTT. Translation: CASSIGTGGGQPQHF.

The chain couples TRBV5-4 to TRBJ2-5; possibly TRBD1 for D (6 bases). Germline V gene data show CDR1 as SGHNT and CDR2 as YYREEE (reference sequence). The CDR3 length is 15 residues. V was pared by 1 base and J by 0 bases, with 10 bases between. CDR3 amino acids: CASSLRGWYQETQYF. DNA for the CDR3: TGTGCCAGCAGCTTGAGGGGGTGGTACCAAGAGACCCAGTACTTC. The full variable domain, rest sourced from reference TRBV5-4 and TRBJ2-5, is ETGVTQSPTHLIKTRGQQVTLRCSSQSGHNTVSWYQQALGQGPQFIFQYYREEENGRGNFPPRFSGLQFPNYSSELNVNALELDDSALYLCASSLRGWYQETQYFGPGTRLLVL.

This clone was counted only a few times. This sequence joins TRBV7-8 and TRBJ1-3; 8 nucleotides match TRBD1. Germline V gene lookup returns CDR1 SGHVS and CDR2 FQNEAQ. V shed 2 bases, J shed 3 bases, and the junction held 3 bases outside the gene matches. This CDR3 has 15 residues. The CDR3 here is CASSLQGAGGNTIYF. The CDR3 DNA follows: TGTGCCAGCAGCTTACAGGGGGCGGGTGGAAACACCATATATTTT.

In this sample, this clone turned up once. The chain carries TRBV7-9 and TRBJ2-2, with D possibly being TRBD2 (6 bases). V was shortened by 5 bases and J by 5 bases, with 18 bases between the two germline ends. This CDR3 spans 16 amino acids. CDR1 and CDR2 (germline): SEHNR, FQNEAQ (reference sequence). In DNA, the CDR3 is TGTGCCAGCAGCCCCAGACTAGATGGCGGGACCGGGGAGCTGTTTTTT. Translation: CASSPRLDGGTGELFF.

This clone was found a few times. The chain joins TRBV9 to TRBJ2-7; D possibly corresponds to TRBD2 (5 bases). Germline CDR1 and CDR2: SGDLS and YYNGEE. The CDR3 is 15 residues long. Trimming cost V 0 bases and J 5 bases, with 15 bases left between them. CDR3 DNA: TGTGCCAGCAGCGTAGCTGAGGGCAGTATGCACGAGCAGTACTTC. It codes for CASSVAEGSMHEQYF.